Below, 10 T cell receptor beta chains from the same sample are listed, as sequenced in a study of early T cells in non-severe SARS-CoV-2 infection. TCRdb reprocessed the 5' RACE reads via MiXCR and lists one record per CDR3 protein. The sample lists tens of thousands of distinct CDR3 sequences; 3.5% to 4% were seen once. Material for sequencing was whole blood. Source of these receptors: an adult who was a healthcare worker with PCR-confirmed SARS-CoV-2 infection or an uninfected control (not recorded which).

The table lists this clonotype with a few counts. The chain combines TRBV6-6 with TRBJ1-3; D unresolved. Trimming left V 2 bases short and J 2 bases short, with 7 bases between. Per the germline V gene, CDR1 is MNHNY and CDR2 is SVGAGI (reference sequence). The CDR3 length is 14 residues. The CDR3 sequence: CASSYGLTGNTIYF. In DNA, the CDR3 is TGTGCCAGCAGTTACGGGTTAACTGGAAACACCATATATTTT.

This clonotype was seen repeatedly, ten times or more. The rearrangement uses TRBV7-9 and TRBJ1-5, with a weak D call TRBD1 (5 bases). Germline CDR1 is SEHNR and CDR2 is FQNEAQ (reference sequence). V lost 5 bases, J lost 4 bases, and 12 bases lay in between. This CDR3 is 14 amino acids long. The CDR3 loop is CASSGDSRNQPQHF. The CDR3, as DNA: TGTGCCAGCAGCGGGGACTCCCGGAATCAGCCCCAGCATTTT.

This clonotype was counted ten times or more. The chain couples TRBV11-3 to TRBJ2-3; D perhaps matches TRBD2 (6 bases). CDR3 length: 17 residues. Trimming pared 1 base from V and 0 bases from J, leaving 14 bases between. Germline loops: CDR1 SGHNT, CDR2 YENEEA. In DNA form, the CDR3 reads TGTGCCAGCAGCTTAGGGGGAGGAAGTGCTAGCACAGATACGCAGTATTTT. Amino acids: CASSLGGGSASTDTQYF. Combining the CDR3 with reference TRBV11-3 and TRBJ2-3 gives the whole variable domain EAGVVQSPRYKIIEKKQPVAFWCNPISGHNTLYWYLQNLGQGPELLIRYENEEAVDDSQLPKDRFSAERLKGVDSTLKIQPAELGDSAVYLCASSLGGGSASTDTQYFGPGTRLTVL.

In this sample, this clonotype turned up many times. In DNA form, the CDR3 reads TGTGCCAGCAGTTTGACGGGAGGGCTGACGGGGAATGAGCAGTTCTTC. Protein product: CASSLTGGLTGNEQFF. The chain is built from TRBV12-3 or TRBV12-4 and TRBJ2-1; 8 bases are a match to TRBD2. The CDR3 loop spans 16 amino acids. J was trimmed by 7 bases and V by 3 bases; bases with no gene match: 11.

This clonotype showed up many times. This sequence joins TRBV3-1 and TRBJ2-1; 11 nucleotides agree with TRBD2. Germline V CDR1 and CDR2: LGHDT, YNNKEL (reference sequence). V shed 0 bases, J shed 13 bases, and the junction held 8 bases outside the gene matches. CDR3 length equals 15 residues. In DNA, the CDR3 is TGTGCCAGCAGCCAAGATCCCACTAGCGGGAGCGAACAGTTCTTC. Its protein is CASSQDPTSGSEQFF.

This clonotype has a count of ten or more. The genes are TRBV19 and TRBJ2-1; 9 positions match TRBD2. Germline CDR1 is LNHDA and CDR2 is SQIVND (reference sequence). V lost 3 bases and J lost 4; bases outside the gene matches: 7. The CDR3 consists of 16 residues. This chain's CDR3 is CASSMSPSGVYNEQFF. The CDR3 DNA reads TGTGCCAGTAGTATGAGCCCTAGCGGGGTTTACAATGAGCAGTTCTTC.

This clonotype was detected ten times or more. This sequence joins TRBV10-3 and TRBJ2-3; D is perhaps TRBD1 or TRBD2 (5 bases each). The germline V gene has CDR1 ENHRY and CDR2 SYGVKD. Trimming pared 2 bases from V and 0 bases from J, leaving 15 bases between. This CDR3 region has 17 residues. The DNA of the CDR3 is TGTGCCATCAGTGAGCCCTCGGGACGGAGAAGCACAGATACGCAGTATTTT. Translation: CAISEPSGRRSTDTQYF.

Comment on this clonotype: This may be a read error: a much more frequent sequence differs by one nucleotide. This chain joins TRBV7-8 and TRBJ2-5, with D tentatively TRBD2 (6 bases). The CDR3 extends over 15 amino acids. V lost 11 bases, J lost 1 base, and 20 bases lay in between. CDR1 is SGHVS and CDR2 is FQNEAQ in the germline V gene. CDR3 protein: CAGTGLLNPQETQYF. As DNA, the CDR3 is TGTGCCGGTACAGGACTACTCAACCCCCAAGAGACCCAGTACTTC.

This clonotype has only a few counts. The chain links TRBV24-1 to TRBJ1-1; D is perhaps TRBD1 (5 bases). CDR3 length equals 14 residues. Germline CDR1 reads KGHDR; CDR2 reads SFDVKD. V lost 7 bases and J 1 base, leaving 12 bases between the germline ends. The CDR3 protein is CATSPGRQNTEAFF. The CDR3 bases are TGTGCCACCAGCCCGGGACGACAGAACACTGAAGCTTTCTTT.

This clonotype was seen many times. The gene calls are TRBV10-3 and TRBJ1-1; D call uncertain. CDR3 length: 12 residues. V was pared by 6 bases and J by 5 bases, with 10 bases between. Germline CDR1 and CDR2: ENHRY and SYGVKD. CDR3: CAISGRETEAFF. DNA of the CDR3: TGTGCCATCAGCGGGAGGGAAACTGAAGCTTTCTTT.